Sequencing of this T cell receptor (beta chain) was carried out in a study of Graves' ophthalmopathy and Graves' hyperthyroidism. RNA served as the template for amplifying TCR beta CDR3 regions. First-round RT-PCR employed HTBI primers, with a second-round multiplex PCR after it. MiXCR, run by TCRdb on the multiplex PCR reads, gives a single entry per CDR3 protein. In the table there are 400,000 or so distinct CDR3 sequences, about 16% of which are singletons. The diagnosis combined clinical symptoms, thyroxine, TRAb, thyroid ultrasound and orbital computed tomography scans. The authors used Ficoll-Paque density gradient centrifugation to separate PBMCs. The input was 10 ml of fresh peripheral blood. In its sample, this clonotype was seen a few times. The CDR3 is 15 residues long. Germline V gene data show CDR1 as LGHDT and CDR2 as YNNKEL (reference sequence). The V gene lost 0 bases and the J gene lost 6 bases, with 14 bases spanning the gap.

The specimen sequenced was peripheral blood. The source is a woman younger than 35 with stable Graves' hyperthyroidism. The genes are TRBV3-1 and TRBJ1-2; a weak D match, TRBD1 (5 bases). The CDR3 protein is CASSQDLRVPNGYTF. CDR3 nucleotide sequence: TGTGCCAGCAGCCAAGATCTCAGGGTTCCGAATGGCTACACCTTC.